This passage covers 28 T cell receptor beta chains from one sample sequenced in a study of breast tumors, draining lymph nodes, adjacent tissues. Each CDR3 protein gets one entry after TCRdb re-called the multiplex PCR reads with MiXCR. The sample has 150,000 to 250,000 distinct CDR3 sequences; about 32% are singletons. Breast cancer patients provided tissue from their axillary draining lymph nodes. The sample comprised axillary lymph node tissue. The source is a female donor with breast cancer. Some clones in this sample may be carry-over from other donors' samples.

As for this clonotype: Relative to the germline gene, one junction end is altered; a read error may explain this. V and J are TRBV15 and TRBJ1-4; the D gene is possibly TRBD1 (5 bases). Germline V gene data show CDR1 as LNHNV and CDR2 as YYDKDF (reference sequence). The CDR3 loop spans 15 amino acids. The CDR3 DNA reads as TGCGCCACCAGCAGAGATTGGGGGACTAATGAAAGACTGTTTTTT. Residues: CATSRDWGTNERLFF. Variable domain in full (rest from reference TRBV15 and TRBJ1-4): DAMVIQNPRYQVTQFGKPVTLSCSQTLNHNVMYWYQQKSSQAPKLLFHYYDKDFNNEADTPDNFQSRRPNTSFCFLDIRSPGLGDTAMYLCATSRDWGTNERLFFGSGTQLSVL.

This clonotype was counted at least ten times. The chain is built from TRBV6-1 and TRBJ2-5; the D gene is possibly TRBD1 (6 bases). The CDR3 contains 16 residues. Germline CDR1 MNHNS, CDR2 SASEGT. Deletions cut 7 bases from V and 0 bases from J, with 18 bases between. CDR3: CASMGAVASYQETQYF. The DNA of the CDR3 is TGTGCCAGCATGGGGGCAGTAGCTTCGTACCAAGAGACCCAGTACTTC.

The rearrangement joins TRBV6-1 to TRBJ2-7; weak D call: TRBD2 (5 bases). This CDR3 has 15 residues. Germline V gene data show CDR1 as MNHNS and CDR2 as SASEGT. Between the trimmed V and J ends, which lost 4 bases and 2 bases, there was a span of 15 bases. The CDR3 loop reads CASSVVPRGTYEQYF. CDR3 coding DNA: TGTGCCAGCAGTGTGGTCCCACGGGGTACCTACGAGCAGTACTTC.

This chain joins TRBV13 and TRBJ1-6, with TRBD1 as a possible D gene (6 bases). CDR1 PRHDT and CDR2 FYEKMQ come from the germline V gene (reference sequence). The CDR3 sequence is 18 residues long. V was clipped by 1 base and J by 0 bases, with 13 bases between them. The chain's CDR3 is CASSLVSGTYSYNSPLHF. The DNA for the CDR3 is TGTGCCAGCAGCTTAGTTTCCGGGACATACTCCTATAATTCACCCCTCCACTTT.

CDR3 region: CATRDYGTGELFF. In nucleotides, the CDR3 is TGTGCCACCCGGGACTATGGGACCGGGGAGCTGTTTTTT. The gene calls are TRBV24-1 and TRBJ2-2, with 7 positions matching TRBD2. Per germline, CDR1 KGHDR and CDR2 SFDVKD. With 9 bases clipped from V and 5 bases from J, the junction kept 5 bases outside the gene matches. This CDR3 region has 13 residues.

Turning to this clonotype: With a much larger clone just one base away, this may be a read error. The gene calls are TRBV6-5 and TRBJ2-7; 12 nucleotides line up with TRBD2. CDR1 and CDR2 (germline): MNHEY, SVGAGI. The J segment lost 4 bases and the V segment lost 7 bases, leaving 5 bases of the junction unmatched. The CDR3 spans 14 residues. In DNA form, the CDR3 reads TGTGCCAGCACCCGACTAGCGGGGGTGTACGAGCAGTACTTC. It specifies CASTRLAGVYEQYF.

This clonotype was seen only a few times. It may be a read error: a sequence one base away is much more abundant. The chain is built from TRBV6-5 and TRBJ2-2; no clear D gene. The V gene's germline CDR1 is MNHEY and CDR2 SVGAGI. The V gene lost 5 bases and the J gene lost 2 bases, with 9 bases spanning the gap. CDR3 length equals 14 residues. The CDR3 region is CASSHHRNTGELFF. The CDR3 nucleotides read TGTGCCAGCAGTCACCACAGAAACACCGGGGAGCTGTTTTTT.

This chain links TRBV4-1 with TRBJ2-5, with D possibly matching TRBD2 (6 bases). Germline CDR1 is MGHRA and CDR2 is YSYEKL. This CDR3 spans 17 amino acids. The V end was cut by 3 bases, the J end by 4 bases, with 21 bases between. The CDR3 DNA reads as TGCGCCAGCAGCCAGTTGATCTCGGGGGTAGAACGAGAGACCCAGTACTTC. Encoded protein: CASSQLISGVERETQYF.

This clonotype was observed at least ten times. This rearrangement joins TRBV9 to TRBJ2-2, with 7 bases that match TRBD1. CDR3 length equals 18 residues. CDR1 is SGDLS and CDR2 is YYNGEE in the germline V gene. Trimming removed 0 bases from V and 2 bases from J; junction bases left unmatched: 10. CDR3 in amino acids: CASSVGPGTARNTGELFF. The CDR3 coding sequence is TGTGCCAGCAGCGTAGGTCCCGGGACAGCCAGAAACACCGGGGAGCTGTTTTTT.

Details on this clonotype: Because it lacks the conserved phenylalanine or tryptophan at the end, this CDR3 is likely a read error. The V and J genes are TRBV20-1 and TRBJ1-5; D possibly corresponds to TRBD1 (6 bases). V was clipped by 3 bases and J by 4 bases, with 22 bases between them. The CDR3 is made up of 17 amino acids. The germline gives CDR1 DFQATT, CDR2 SNEGSKA (reference sequence). Here the CDR3 DNA reads TGCAGTGCTAGTCACGTCGGTCGACAGGTACAAAATCAGCCCCAGCATGGT. Amino acid sequence: CSASHVGRQVQNQPQHG.

The rearrangement links TRBV7-3 to TRBJ2-3, with 14 bases matching TRBD2. V lost 1 base and J lost 3; bases outside the gene matches: 9. CDR3 length: 19 amino acids. CDR1 is SGHTA and CDR2 is FQGTGA in the germline V gene. The CDR3 sequence is CASSLNGLTSGGATDTQYF. The DNA for the CDR3 is TGTGCCAGCAGCTTAAATGGGTTGACTAGCGGGGGGGCTACAGATACGCAGTATTTT.

This clonotype was observed at least ten times. V is TRBV2 and J is TRBJ2-7; D is uncertain. Germline-derived CDR1 and CDR2 are SNHLY and FYNNEI. V was cut by 6 bases and J by 2 bases, with 5 bases left in between. This CDR3 contains 11 residues. This CDR3 reads CASRQAYEQYF. The CDR3 coding sequence is TGTGCCAGCAGACAAGCCTACGAGCAGTACTTC.

By frequency in the sample, this clonotype is medium-sized. V is TRBV7-2 and J is TRBJ1-4, with D possibly TRBD1 on 5 matching bases. V was cut by 1 base and J by 7 bases, with 10 bases left in between. Germline V gene data show CDR1 as SGHTA and CDR2 as FQGNSA. The CDR3 sequence is 14 residues long. CDR3 coding DNA: TGTGCCAGCAGCTTAGATCAGGGCGCTGAAAAACTGTTTTTT. This translates into CASSLDQGAEKLFF.

This clonotype was counted at least ten times. This sequence joins TRBV14 and TRBJ2-2; D gene ambiguous. The CDR3 extends over 13 amino acids. The V gene lost 5 bases and the J gene lost 4 bases, with 8 bases spanning the gap. Per germline, CDR1 SGHDN and CDR2 FVKESK. The CDR3 DNA reads as TGTGCCAGCAGCGTCCAGACCACCGGGGAGCTGTTTTTT. It is translated as CASSVQTTGELFF.

This clonotype was counted many times. The V and J genes are TRBV19 and TRBJ2-3; D gene uncertain. V dropped 3 bases and J dropped 2 bases, with 6 bases sitting between them. There are 13 residues in the CDR3. Per germline, CDR1 LNHDA and CDR2 SQIVND (reference sequence). The CDR3: CASSMVPTDTQYF. CDR3 in DNA: TGTGCCAGTAGTATGGTTCCCACAGATACGCAGTATTTT.

In this sample, this clonotype turned up a few times. The gene calls are TRBV30 and TRBJ1-4, with 10 bases that match TRBD1. The CDR3 extends over 16 amino acids. V was clipped by 4 bases and J by 10 bases; unmatched bases: 15. Germline V lookup: CDR1 GTSNPN, CDR2 SVGIG (reference sequence). The CDR3 loop reads CAWNGQGGAGGGKLFF. CDR3 DNA sequence: TGTGCCTGGAATGGACAGGGGGGGGCTGGGGGTGGAAAACTGTTTTTT.

The gene calls are TRBV3-1 and TRBJ1-4; D is uncertain. V lost 0 bases and J lost 7, with 9 bases in between. CDR1 is LGHDT and CDR2 is YNNKEL in the germline V gene (reference sequence). CDR3 length: 14 residues. The chain's CDR3 is CASSQDRESEKLFF. CDR3 sequence (DNA): TGTGCCAGCAGCCAAGATCGTGAGAGTGAAAAACTGTTTTTT.

The CDR3 sequence: CSTGRSYNEQFF. CDR3 coding DNA: TGCTCGACAGGGCGCTCCTACAATGAGCAGTTCTTC. The chain couples TRBV29-1 to TRBJ2-1, with 7 nucleotides matching TRBD1. The CDR3 contains 12 residues. The V gene's germline CDR1 is SQVTM and CDR2 ANQGSEA.

In this sample, this clonotype turned up a few times. The chain combines TRBV4-1 with TRBJ1-4; 9 bases map to TRBD1. In germline, CDR1 is MGHRA, CDR2 YSYEKL. The CDR3 has 17 amino acids. Trimming took 8 bases from V and 5 from J; bases not matched to a gene: 15. The CDR3 nucleotides are TGCGCCAGCGGCCCCCTGGGGGTAACAGGGGGCAATGAAAAACTGTTTTTT. It yields the protein CASGPLGVTGGNEKLFF.

This clonotype turned up a few times. The J gene is TRBJ1-5, the V gene TRBV10-1; D gene uncertain. The length of the CDR3 is 10 residues. Trimming pared 8 bases from V and 10 bases from J, leaving 9 bases between. CDR1 and CDR2 from the germline V gene are WNHNN and SYGVQD (reference sequence). The CDR3 reads CASCLFPQHF. CDR3 in DNA: TGCGCCAGCTGTCTCTTCCCCCAGCATTTT.

The V gene is TRBV4-3, the J gene TRBJ2-7; 7 bases fit TRBD1. J gave up 2 bases and V 3 bases, and 4 bases lay outside the gene matches. Germline loops: CDR1 LGHNA, CDR2 YSLEER. This CDR3 contains 14 residues. The CDR3 DNA is TGCGCCAGCAGCCACAGGACAGGCACCTACGAGCAGTACTTC. Amino acids: CASSHRTGTYEQYF.

This clonotype was observed at least ten times. The chain joins TRBV7-8 to TRBJ2-2; D is uncertain. The CDR3 sequence is 12 residues long. Germline assignment: CDR1 SGHVS and CDR2 FQNEAQ. Trimming removed 5 bases at V and 7 bases at J, with 8 bases between. The CDR3 loop reads CASSQKGGELFF. In DNA form, the CDR3 reads TGTGCCAGCAGCCAGAAGGGCGGGGAGCTGTTTTTT.

This clonotype was counted many times. The chain employs TRBV11-2 and TRBJ2-1; weak D call: TRBD1 (7 bases). CDR1 is SGHAT and CDR2 is FQNNGV in the germline V gene. Between the trimmed V and J ends, which lost 7 bases and 9 bases, there was a span of 22 bases. The CDR3 consists of 15 residues. CDR3: CASIIGQGGLGEQFF. Written as DNA, the CDR3 is TGTGCCAGCATCATAGGGCAGGGGGGCCTAGGTGAGCAGTTCTTC.

This clonotype has only a few counts. V usage is TRBV6-2 or TRBV6-3 and J usage is TRBJ2-5; perhaps TRBD2 as D (7 bases). The CDR3 is 12 residues long. The V end was cut by 5 bases, the J end by 10 bases, with 14 bases between. CDR1 MNHEY and CDR2 SVGEGT come from the germline V gene. The CDR3 loop is CASSHLRGGQYF. CDR3 coding DNA: TGTGCCAGCAGTCACTTGAGGGGGGGCCAGTACTTC.

This clonotype was counted at least ten times. This sequence joins TRBV19 and TRBJ2-7, with 9 positions matching TRBD1. Per the germline V gene, CDR1 is LNHDA and CDR2 is SQIVND (reference sequence). This CDR3 spans 15 amino acids. With V trimmed by 3 bases and J by 1 base, 4 bases remained unmatched. CDR3 region: CASSIFGQGSYEQYF. Written as DNA, the CDR3 is TGTGCCAGTAGTATTTTCGGACAGGGGTCCTACGAGCAGTACTTC.

Turning to this clonotype: The conserved phenylalanine or tryptophan is not found at the CDR3 terminus, so this likely reflects a read error. The chain is built from TRBV6-5 and TRBJ2-7, with D maybe TRBD2 (5 bases). The V gene lost 6 bases and the J gene lost 0 bases, with 18 bases spanning the gap. Germline V CDR1 and CDR2: MNHEY, SVGAGI. The CDR3 covers 16 residues. The DNA of the CDR3 is TGTGCCAGCAGCCACACCGGAACTAGTGGCTCCTACGAGCAGTACCTC. This sequence encodes CASSHTGTSGSYEQYL.

This clonotype was counted at least ten times. The genes are TRBV5-1 and TRBJ2-3; the D call may be TRBD1 or TRBD2 (6 bases each). CDR1 is SGHRS and CDR2 is YFSETQ in the germline V gene. This CDR3 region has 15 residues. The germline V and J ends were trimmed by 0 bases and 0 bases, with 8 bases remaining between them. The CDR3 region is CASSLGGASTDTQYF. CDR3 DNA: TGCGCCAGCAGCTTGGGGGGGGCTAGCACAGATACGCAGTATTTT.

This clonotype has a count of ten or more. The V call is TRBV20-1, the J call TRBJ1-5; D not certain. CDR3 length: 11 residues. Trimming stripped 5 bases from V and 12 bases from J, with 14 bases between. From germline, CDR1 is DFQATT and CDR2 SNEGSKA (reference sequence). The CDR3 loop is CSAGRQDLQHF. CDR3 DNA: TGCAGTGCTGGACGTCAGGATCTCCAGCATTTT.